The rows below give T cell receptor beta chains drawn from one sample of a study of blood T cell repertoires in COVID-19. Repertoires were generated with immunoSEQ multiplex PCR, while TCRdb's copy carries only in-frame clones and drops some. The sample lists about 100,000 clones, roughly 79% occurring once. The specimen was peripheral blood. These receptors all stem from a woman between 65 and 79 years old with acute or convalescent COVID-19. Each CDR3 is given with its conserved first and last residue. The D gene is left open where the match is weak. Clone sizes are given selectively: once, few, many, or a class where the clone is expanded.

.	TRBV11-3	TRBJ2-3	TRBD1	TGTGCCAGCAGCCAGGCAGGGGGTAGGGATACGCAGTATTTT	CASSQAGGRDTQYF
.	TRBV25-1	TRBJ2-1	.	TGTGCCAGCACCAAGACAGGCCTCGCTGAGCAGTTCTTC	CASTKTGLAEQFF
.	TRBV27	TRBJ2-2	.	TGTGCCAGTAAGGGGCAAACGAACACCGGGGAGCTGTTTTTT	CASKGQTNTGELFF
few	TRBV5-1	TRBJ2-5	TRBD2	TGCGCCAGCAGCGCCGGGACTAGCGGCGCCGGGACCCAGTACTTC	CASSAGTSGAGTQYF
few	TRBV2	TRBJ1-4	TRBD1	TGTGCCAGCAGTCCAACGACAGGGGTAGGAGAAAAACTGTTTTTT	CASSPTTGVGEKLFF
.	TRBV28	TRBJ2-1	TRBD1	TGTGCCAGCAGTTTGACGGGACAGGGTCTCAATGAGCAGTTCTTC	CASSLTGQGLNEQFF
once	TRBV29-1	TRBJ2-2	TRBD1	TGCAGCGGGGGGAAAGGGACAGCGAACACCGGGGAGCTGTTTTTT	CSGGKGTANTGELFF
.	TRBV6-5	TRBJ2-2	TRBD2	TGTGCCAGCTCAAGCGGGGTTAACACCGGGGAGCTGTTTTTT	CASSSGVNTGELFF
.	TRBV4-1	TRBJ1-3	.	TGCGCCAGCAGCCAAGACCCTACAGGCTCTGGAAACACCATATATTTT	CASSQDPTGSGNTIYF
.	TRBV5-1	TRBJ1-1	TRBD1	TGCGCCAGCAGCTTGGGGACAGGATGGAACACTGAAGCTTTCTTT	CASSLGTGWNTEAFF
.	TRBV7-9	TRBJ2-3	.	TGTGCCAGCAGCTTAGATAGCATCAGCACAGATACGCAGTATTTT	CASSLDSISTDTQYF
.	TRBV27	TRBJ2-1	.	TGTGCCAGCAGTGTACAGGGCGGCTGGTACAATGAGCAGTTCTTC	CASSVQGGWYNEQFF